This T cell receptor beta chain appears in the sequencing data of a study of T cells in Graves' hyperthyroidism and ophthalmopathy. The CDR3 covers 13 residues. V was trimmed by 6 bases and J by 1 base, leaving 12 bases between them. Germline V gene data show CDR1 as DFQATT and CDR2 as SNEGSKA (reference sequence). This clonotype was observed many times. Its matching antigen is unknown. Overall study results and limits: Most expanded thyroid clonotypes above 0.001 recurred in blood.

Stable Graves' hyperthyroidism denoted no ophthalmopathy progression over 18 months. A patient was excluded if there was uncontrolled infection, other autoimmune disease, pregnancy or lactation. From RNA transcripts, TCR beta CDR3 regions were amplified. The HTBI primer set drove a first-round RT-PCR of the TCR CDR3. From the multiplex PCR reads, TCRdb called clonotypes with MiXCR, one entry per CDR3 protein. Of around 420,000 distinct CDR3 sequences in the sample, less than 20% are singletons; the top ten hold roughly 13%. This chain connects TRBV20-1 to TRBJ1-1, with D possibly TRBD1 on 6 matching bases. The source material was blood. The receptor was derived from a woman aged 18-29 years with Graves' hyperthyroidism. The CDR3 region has the DNA TGCAGTGCCAGTCAGGGGACGAACACTGAAGCTTTCTTT. Translation: CSASQGTNTEAFF.